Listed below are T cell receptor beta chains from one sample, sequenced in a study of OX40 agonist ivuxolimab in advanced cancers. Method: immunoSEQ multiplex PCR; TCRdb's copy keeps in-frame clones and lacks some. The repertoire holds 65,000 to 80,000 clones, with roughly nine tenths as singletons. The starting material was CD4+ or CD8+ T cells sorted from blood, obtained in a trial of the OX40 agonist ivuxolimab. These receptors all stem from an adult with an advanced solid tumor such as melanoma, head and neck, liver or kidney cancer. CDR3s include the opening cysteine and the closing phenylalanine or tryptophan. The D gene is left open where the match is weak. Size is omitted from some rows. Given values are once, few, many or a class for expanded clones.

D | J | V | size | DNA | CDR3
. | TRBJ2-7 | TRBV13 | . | TGTGCCAGCAGCAACTCCTACGAGCAGTACTTC | CASSNSYEQYF
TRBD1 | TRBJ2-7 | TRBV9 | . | TGTGCCAGCAGCTCACAGGGGAATGACGAGCAGTACTTC | CASSSQGNDEQYF
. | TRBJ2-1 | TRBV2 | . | TGTGCCAGCAGTGGGCCAAGGGGAATTGTCCAAGCAGCAGACTACAATGAGCAGTTCTTC | CASSGPRGIVQAADYNEQFF
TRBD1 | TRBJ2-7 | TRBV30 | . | TGTGCCTGGAGGGCAGGGGGCTACGAGCAGTACTTC | CAWRAGGYEQYF
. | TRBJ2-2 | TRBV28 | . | TGTGCCAGCAGCCCGGAGAACACCGGGGAGCTGTTTTTT | CASSPENTGELFF
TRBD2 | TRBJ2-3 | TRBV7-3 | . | TGTGCCAGCAGCTCAGCGGGAGGCTCAGATACGCAGTATTTT | CASSSAGGSDTQYF
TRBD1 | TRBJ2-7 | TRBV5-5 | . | TGTGCCAGCAGCTGGACAGGGGAAGAGCAGTACTTC | CASSWTGEEQYF
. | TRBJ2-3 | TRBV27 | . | TGTGCCAGCAGTTTACGGGATACGCAGTATTTT | CASSLRDTQYF
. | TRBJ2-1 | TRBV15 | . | TGTGCCACCAGCAGAGTAAGGGTAGATGAGCAGTTCTTC | CATSRVRVDEQFF
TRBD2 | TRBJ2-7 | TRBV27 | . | TGTGCCAGCAAACCAATAGCGGGTTCCTCCTACGAGCAGTACTTC | CASKPIAGSSYEQYF
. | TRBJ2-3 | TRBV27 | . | TGTGCCAGCAGTGTGGGAATCGGGGCAGATACGCAGTATTTT | CASSVGIGADTQYF
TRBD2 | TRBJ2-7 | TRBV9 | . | TGTGCCAGCAGCAAATCCGGGACTAGCGGATCGGGCGAGCAGTACTTC | CASSKSGTSGSGEQYF
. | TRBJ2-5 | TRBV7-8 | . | TGTGCCAGCACCCTGGCGACACTCCAAGAGACCCAGTACTTC | CASTLATLQETQYF
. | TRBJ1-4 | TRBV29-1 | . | TGCAGCGGGGGCAATAGGAGTGAAAAACTGTTTTTT | CSGGNRSEKLFF
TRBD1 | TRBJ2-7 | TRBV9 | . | TGTGCCAGCAGCGCTGGGGACAGTGGAAACTACGAGCAGTACTTC | CASSAGDSGNYEQYF
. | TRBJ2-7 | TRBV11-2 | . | TGTGCCAGCAGCTCAGCGGGACAGCTTTACGAGCAGTACTTC | CASSSAGQLYEQYF
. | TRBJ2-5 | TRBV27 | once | TGTGCCAGCAGTTTGTGGAGGGAACAAGAGACCCAGTACTTC | CASSLWREQETQYF
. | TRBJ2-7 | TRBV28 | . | TGTGCCAGCAGTGAACCGCAAAAGCTCTATGGGCAGTACTTC | CASSEPQKLYGQYF
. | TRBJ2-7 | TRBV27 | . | TGTGCCAGCAGTTTGGCCCCCGATATCCGCTACGAGCAGTACTTC | CASSLAPDIRYEQYF
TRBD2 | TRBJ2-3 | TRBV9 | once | TGTGCCAGCAGCGCTAGCGGGAGCATGGATACGCAGTATTTT | CASSASGSMDTQYF
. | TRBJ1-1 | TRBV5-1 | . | TGCGCCAGCAGCTTGGGGGGCCTTGGTTTTTCCTACGACACTGAAGCTTTCTTT | CASSLGGLGFSYDTEAFF
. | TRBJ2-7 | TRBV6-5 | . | TGTGCCATCAGCGATGACACCTCCTACGAGCAGTACTTC | CAISDDTSYEQYF
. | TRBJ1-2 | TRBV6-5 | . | TGTGCCAGCCGGGAGGGGGGCGACTATGGCTACACCTTC | CASREGGDYGYTF
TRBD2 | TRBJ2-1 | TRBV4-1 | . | TGCGCCAGCAGCCAAGGCGGGAGCCGCCTTCGGGGGCAGTTCTTC | CASSQGGSRLRGQFF
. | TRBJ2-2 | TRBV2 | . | TGTGCCACGAGGGGGGGCACGACAACCGGGGAGCTGTTTTTT | CATRGGTTTGELFF
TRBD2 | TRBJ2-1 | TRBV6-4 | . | TGTGCCAGCATATTCAAAGCGGCGCGGGAGCGTCGCAATGAGCAGTTCTTC | CASIFKAARERRNEQFF
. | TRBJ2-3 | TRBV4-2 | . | TGTGCCAGCAGCCAAGACTTATGGGGGCCAGATACGCAGTATTTT | CASSQDLWGPDTQYF
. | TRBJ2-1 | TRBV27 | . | TGTGCCAGCAGTTCAGTGAGCTCCTACAATGAGCAGTTCTTC | CASSSVSSYNEQFF
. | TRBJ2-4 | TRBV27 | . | TGTGCCAGCAGTTTGTTCGCGGATTTTGGCATTCAGTACTTC | CASSLFADFGIQYF
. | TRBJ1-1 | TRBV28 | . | TGTGCCAGCGGGGTGAACACTGAAGCTTTCTTT | CASGVNTEAFF
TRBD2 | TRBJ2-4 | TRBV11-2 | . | TGTGCCGTACTCGGGACTAGCGGGAGTGCCAAAAACATTCAGTACTTC | CAVLGTSGSAKNIQYF
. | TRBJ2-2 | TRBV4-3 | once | TGCGCCAGCAGCCAAGATCCAGGGCGCGAGGAGCTGTTTTTT | CASSQDPGREELFF
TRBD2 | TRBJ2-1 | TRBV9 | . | TGTGCCAGCAGCGTAGAGACTAGCGGGAGGTCTTCCTACAATGAGCAGTTCTTC | CASSVETSGRSSYNEQFF
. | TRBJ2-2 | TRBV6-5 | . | TGTGCCAGCAGTATCCCCCTCACCGGGGAGCTGTTTTTT | CASSIPLTGELFF
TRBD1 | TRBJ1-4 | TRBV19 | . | TGTGCCAGTAGTGCCAGGGGGACTAATGAAAAACTGTTTTTT | CASSARGTNEKLFF
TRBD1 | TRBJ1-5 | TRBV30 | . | TGTGCCTGGAGCGCAGGGGGTCCCGGGAAATATCAGCCCCAGCATTTT | CAWSAGGPGKYQPQHF
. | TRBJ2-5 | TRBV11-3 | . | TGTGCCAGCAGCTTAATCGAAGAGACCCAGTACTTC | CASSLIEETQYF
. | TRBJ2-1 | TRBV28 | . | TGTGCCAGCAGTTCTGGCATCGACTCGTTCTCCTACAATGAGCAGTTCTTC | CASSSGIDSFSYNEQFF
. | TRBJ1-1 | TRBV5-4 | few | TGTGCCAGCAGCTTGGGAGCTGAAGCTTTCTTT | CASSLGAEAFF
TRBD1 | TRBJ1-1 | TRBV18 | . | TGTGCCAGTGCAGGGGGTCTCACTGAAGCTTTCTTT | CASAGGLTEAFF
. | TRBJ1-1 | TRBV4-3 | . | TGCGCCAGCAGCCAAGATCCCGGGGCGAACACTGAAGCTTTCTTT | CASSQDPGANTEAFF
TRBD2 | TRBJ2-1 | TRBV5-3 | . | TGTGCCAGAAGCTTGGCTGCTAGCGGGAGTCCAGATGAGCAGTTCTTC | CARSLAASGSPDEQFF
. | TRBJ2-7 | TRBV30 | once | TGTGCCTGGAGTGTTGGGGTGTCCTACGAGCAGTACTTC | CAWSVGVSYEQYF
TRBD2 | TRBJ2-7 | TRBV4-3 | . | TGCGCCAGCAGCCAAAGCCTATACCTAGCGGGAGTCTACGAGCAGTACTTC | CASSQSLYLAGVYEQYF
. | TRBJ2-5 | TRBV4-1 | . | TGCGCCAGCAGCCAGGAAGGGGAGACCCAGTACTTC | CASSQEGETQYF
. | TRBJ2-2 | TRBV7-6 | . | TGTGCCAGCAGCTTCGGGACAAAGAACACCGGGGAGCTGTTTTTT | CASSFGTKNTGELFF
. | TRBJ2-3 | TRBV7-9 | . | TGTGCCAGCAGCTTAGAAGATCCCCTGGCGGATACGCAGTATTTT | CASSLEDPLADTQYF
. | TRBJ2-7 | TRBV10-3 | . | TGTGCCATCAGTGAGGGAAACGGGTACGAGCAGTACTTC | CAISEGNGYEQYF
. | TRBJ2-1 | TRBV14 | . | TGTGCCAGCAGCCAAGATCCGGCGGATTCCTACAATGAGCAGTTCTTC | CASSQDPADSYNEQFF
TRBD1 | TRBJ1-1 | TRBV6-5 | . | TGTGCCAGCAGTCACCAGGGGGAGGGTACTGAAGCTTTCTTT | CASSHQGEGTEAFF
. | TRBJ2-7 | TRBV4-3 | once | TGCGCCAGCAGCCAAGTGAGGGGCTCCACCTACGAGCAGTACTTC | CASSQVRGSTYEQYF
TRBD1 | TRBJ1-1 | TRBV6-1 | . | TGTGCCAGCAGAAACAGACAGGGATTATGGATTGAAGCTTTCTTT | CASRNRQGLWIEAFF
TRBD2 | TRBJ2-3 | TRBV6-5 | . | TGTGCCAGCAGTTACGGCGGGAGAGGGGATACGCAGTATTTT | CASSYGGRGDTQYF